Described below is a single TCR beta chain sequence and its context. The data belong to a study of radiotherapy plus CTLA-4 blockade in lung cancer. Here immunoSEQ multiplex PCR was the method, and the copy in TCRdb shows in-frame clones only, minus some. The sample contains around 130,000 clones, over 80% of which appear only once. The CDR3 has 13 amino acids. The trim removed 1 base at V and 10 bases at J, leaving 3 bases unmatched. Germline V gene sequence: CDR1 SGHVS, CDR2 FNYEAQ. The chain links TRBV7-6 to TRBJ2-1, with TRBD1 matching over 8 bases. This receptor was identified in a human donor with non-small cell lung cancer that progressed on radiotherapy plus ipilimumab. This specimen was peripheral blood, taken from a patient treated with radiotherapy plus ipilimumab. Written as DNA, the CDR3 is TGTGCCAGCAGCTTAGACAGGGGGAGGGAGCAGTTCTTC. Its protein product is CASSLDRGREQFF.